This TCR beta chain originates from a study of control samples from healthy donors and cancer patients. V trimming: 5 bases; J trimming: 7 bases; junction bases outside the gene matches: 13. Germline values: CDR1 MNHEY, CDR2 SMNVEV (reference sequence). This CDR3 has 16 amino acids. Here immunoSEQ multiplex PCR was the method, and the copy in TCRdb shows in-frame clones only, minus some. The sample shows about 140,000 clones, roughly 89% of them seen only once. Source material: blood. This rearrangement joins TRBV27 to TRBJ2-2; TRBD2 agrees at 7 bases. This clonotype originated in a man aged 25 to 45 in good health. The CDR3 DNA follows: TGTGCCAGCAGTACCCGCTGGGCGGGGGTTATCGGGGAGCTGTTTTTT. It is translated as CASSTRWAGVIGELFF.